The rows below give T cell receptor beta chains drawn from one sample of a study of OX40 agonist ivuxolimab in advanced cancers. Measured with immunoSEQ multiplex PCR; TCRdb has only the in-frame clones, and not every one. Altogether about 44,000 clones are present, 90% to 95% being singletons, with the ten largest covering around 28%. This specimen was CD4+ or CD8+ T cells sorted from blood, taken in a trial of the OX40 agonist ivuxolimab. All receptors come from an adult with an advanced solid tumor such as melanoma, head and neck, liver or kidney cancer. Both conserved end residues are part of each CDR3. The D gene is left open where the match is weak. Size tells how often a clone was seen (once, few, many) or the class of an expanded clone, and some rows leave it out.

TRBV27	TRBJ1-1	.	.	15	CASSLDTDGYTEAFF
TRBV2	TRBJ2-1	TRBD2	.	15	CASSEFSGTHNEQFF
TRBV6-5	TRBJ1-1	.	.	15	CASSYSGGPHTEAFF
TRBV6-5	TRBJ2-5	TRBD1	.	15	CASSHRDRGIETQYF
TRBV27	TRBJ2-7	TRBD1	.	16	CASIDRAESPYYEQYF
TRBV4-1	TRBJ2-6	.	.	16	CASSQGLSSGANVLTF
TRBV7-9	TRBJ1-1	.	.	14	CASSAGTTNTEAFF
TRBV9	TRBJ2-7	.	.	15	CASSVASSSSYEQYF
TRBV9	TRBJ1-2	.	.	13	CASSVGGRLSYTF
TRBV5-4	TRBJ2-3	.	.	13	CASSAGSTDTQYF
TRBV6-1	TRBJ2-7	TRBD1	.	14	CASSGTGGSYEQYF
TRBV10-3	TRBJ2-5	TRBD1	.	16	CAIRVPGGKTRETQYF
TRBV7-3	TRBJ2-1	TRBD2	once	17	CASSHGTSGSTYNEQFF
TRBV30	TRBJ1-1	.	.	12	CAWSEATTEAFF